Sequencing of this TCR beta chain was carried out in a study of beta chain features in type 1 diabetes. As for the study in general: Examination of sorted cells across all samples involved more than 85,000,000 cells. The study, taken as a whole, reports: There was a moderate but significant shortening of TCRB CDR3s in all four CD4+ subsets of Type 1 diabetes patients.

Over 95% purity was reached by all sorted populations. The CDR3 sequence is 17 residues long. The investigators reverse transcribed all of the isolated RNA, so they sequenced expressed TCRB transcripts. The method was immunoSEQ multiplex PCR; TCRdb's version includes in-frame clones alone and lacks a portion of them. The data show around 260,000 clones, around 24% seen once. This clone was recorded a few times. Antigen: not known. The TCR sequence derives from a woman aged 30 to 39 with type 1 diabetes. The sample was naive CD4+ T cells from blood. The rearrangement uses TRBV1 and TRBJ1-3; TRBD1, the D gene given by the table, was not confirmed from the DNA. TRBV1 is an annotated pseudogene. The CDR3 loop is CTSSQSPGQNCGNTIYF. DNA of the CDR3: TGCACCAGCAGCCAATCTCCCGGACAGAACTGCGGAAACACCATATATTTT.